The 31 T cell receptor beta chains below come from one sample, sequenced in a study of somatic mutations in cytotoxic T cells in rheumatoid arthritis (dated by TCRdb to the late 2010s). Libraries were constructed by the immunoSEQ multiplex PCR assay. The table was pulled from immuneACCESS by TCRdb, which kept in-frame rearrangements only. Such tables lose some clones; where checked, under half of the loss comes from unresolved V genes, and the rest has no known cause. This sample lists 9,000 or so clones; nearly 80% were detected once. The ten largest account for approximately 4.9% of the sample. Sequencing used CD8+ T cells sorted from blood. Receptor source: an adult with rheumatoid arthritis.

V usage is TRBV5-4 and J usage is TRBJ2-3; D not resolved. Germline CDR1 and CDR2: SGHNT and YYREEE (reference sequence). CDR3 length: 16 amino acids. V was cut by 3 bases and J by 6 bases, with 20 bases left in between. The CDR3 DNA sequence: TGTGCCAGCAGCTGGGGATCTATACCCGCACCGGATACGCAGTATTTT. Translation: CASSWGSIPAPDTQYF.

The chain recombines TRBV2 with TRBJ1-2; TRBD1 matches at 9 bases. Per germline, CDR1 SNHLY and CDR2 FYNNEI. The CDR3 covers 13 residues. V gave up 6 bases and J gave up 4 bases; unmatched junction bases: 3. This CDR3 is CASRTQGAYGYTF. The CDR3, as DNA: TGTGCCAGCAGGACACAGGGGGCCTATGGCTACACCTTC. Complete variable domain (other parts from reference TRBV2 and TRBJ1-2): EPEVTQTPSHQVTQMGQEVILRCVPISNHLYFYWYRQILGQKVEFLVSFYNNEISEKSEIFDDQFSVERPDGSNFTLKIRSTKLEDSAMYFCASRTQGAYGYTFGSGTRLTVV.

V gene TRBV15 combines with J gene TRBJ1-2; weak D call: TRBD1 (5 bases). Trimming stripped 1 base from V and 5 bases from J, with 14 bases between. The CDR3 is made up of 15 amino acids. In germline, CDR1 is LNHNV, CDR2 YYDKDF (reference sequence). The CDR3 coding sequence is TGTGCCACCAGCAGAGGACAGACAGCAGCTTATGGCTACACCTTC. Translating it yields CATSRGQTAAYGYTF.

This clone has more than one count but fewer than ten. The V gene is TRBV5-1, the J gene TRBJ2-7; 7 bases are shared with TRBD2. CDR3 size: 15 residues. V was pared by 3 bases and J by 0 bases, with 6 bases of the junction left unmatched. Germline assignment: CDR1 SGHRS and CDR2 YFSETQ. CDR3: CASSSGTINSYEQYF. The CDR3 DNA sequence: TGCGCCAGCAGCTCCGGGACTATAAACTCCTACGAGCAGTACTTC.

This chain joins TRBV28 and TRBJ1-2, with D perhaps matching TRBD1 (6 bases). The CDR3 extends over 15 amino acids. Trimming removed 6 bases at V and 4 bases at J, with 18 bases between. Germline CDR1 and CDR2: MDHEN and SYDVKM. The DNA of the CDR3 is TGTGCCAGCAGGGACCTCGGGGGGGCGAGCTATGGCTACACCTTC. Encoded protein: CASRDLGGASYGYTF.

This clone turned up a few times. The chain has TRBV9 and TRBJ2-3; 10 bases align to TRBD2. Germline lookup yields CDR1 SGDLS and CDR2 YYNGEE. The CDR3 consists of 17 residues. The V gene end was trimmed by 0 bases and the J gene end by 2 bases; junction bases not matched to a gene: 6. CDR3 nucleotide sequence: TGTGCCAGCAGCGTAGGGGCCCTAGCGGGGGTCACAGATACGCAGTATTTT. Its translation is CASSVGALAGVTDTQYF.

The chain couples TRBV9 to TRBJ2-3, with D tentatively TRBD2 (6 bases). In germline, CDR1 is SGDLS, CDR2 YYNGEE. The CDR3 spans 15 residues. Trimming took off 0 bases at V and 0 bases at J, with 8 bases between the two ends. The DNA for the CDR3 is TGTGCCAGCAGCGTAGGCCTAGCGAGCACAGATACGCAGTATTTT. Translated, it gives CASSVGLASTDTQYF.

The V gene is TRBV5-4, the J gene TRBJ2-3; 7 bases agree with TRBD1. The CDR3 contains 17 residues. With 4 bases clipped from V and 5 bases from J, the junction kept 16 bases outside the gene matches. The germline CDR1 and CDR2 sequences are SGHNT and YYREEE (reference sequence). The chain's CDR3 is CASSPTSQGTSLDTQYF. The DNA of the CDR3 is TGTGCCAGCAGCCCGACCTCACAGGGGACCTCTTTAGATACGCAGTATTTT.

In this sample, this clone turned up once. This chain uses TRBV27 with TRBJ2-3; no definite D call. Germline values: CDR1 MNHEY, CDR2 SMNVEV (reference sequence). This CDR3 is built from 15 residues. With 5 bases removed from V and 1 base from J, the gap between germline ends came to 13 bases. CDR3 sequence: CASSTWADRTDTQYF. The CDR3 coding sequence is TGTGCCAGCAGTACCTGGGCGGACCGCACAGATACGCAGTATTTT.

V usage is TRBV5-4 and J usage is TRBJ2-1; D gene uncertain. This CDR3 has 13 residues. Germline CDR1 is SGHNT and CDR2 is YYREEE (reference sequence). The ends were cut back, 0 bases at V and 9 bases at J, with 10 bases in the middle. CDR3 DNA: TGTGCCAGCAGCTTGGCGACACTTGGTGAGCAGTTCTTC. Its translation: CASSLATLGEQFF.

The chain uses TRBV4-3 and TRBJ2-6, with a tentative D call TRBD2 (6 bases). The germline V gene has CDR1 LGHNA and CDR2 YSLEER. V was trimmed by 0 bases and J by 4 bases, leaving 25 bases between them. The CDR3 sequence is 21 residues long. The chain's CDR3 is CASSQDLISASAGEGANVLTF. The DNA for the CDR3 is TGCGCCAGCAGCCAAGATCTGATTAGCGCTAGCGCGGGTGAGGGGGCCAACGTCCTGACTTTC.

Within the sample, this clone is medium-sized. The chain joins TRBV7-2 to TRBJ1-5, with TRBD1 as a possible D gene (5 bases). The CDR3 totals 15 residues. Per the germline V gene, CDR1 is SGHTA and CDR2 is FQGNSA. Trimming cost V 4 bases and J 0 bases, with 10 bases left between them. CDR3 protein: CASSSQGYSNQPQHF. The CDR3 DNA sequence: TGTGCCAGCAGCTCCCAGGGCTATAGCAATCAGCCCCAGCATTTT.

The chain joins TRBV4-1 to TRBJ1-1, with a tentative D call TRBD1 (5 bases). This CDR3 is 16 amino acids long. Germline CDR1 MGHRA, CDR2 YSYEKL. Between the trimmed V and J ends, which lost 1 base and 5 bases, there was a span of 17 bases. CDR3 sequence: CASSQGRSAGGTEAFF. The CDR3 DNA reads TGCGCCAGCAGCCAAGGCCGGTCGGCTGGGGGGACTGAAGCTTTCTTT.

The rearrangement joins TRBV15 to TRBJ1-6, with 8 bases aligning to TRBD1. CDR3 length equals 15 residues. CDR1 is LNHNV and CDR2 is YYDKDF in the germline V gene (reference sequence). V was clipped by 4 bases and J by 7 bases; unmatched bases: 6. The CDR3 DNA reads TGTGCCACCAGCACGACAGGGGCAGAGAATTCACCCCTCCACTTT. It encodes CATSTTGAENSPLHF.

The chain has TRBV6-5 and TRBJ1-1; D call uncertain. The CDR3 covers 15 residues. V lost 0 bases to trimming and J lost 5 bases, with 13 bases between them. Looked up from germline, CDR1 is MNHEY and CDR2 is SVGAGI. The CDR3 loop is CASSYSSWGGTEAFF. In DNA form, the CDR3 reads TGTGCCAGCAGTTACTCTTCTTGGGGAGGGACTGAAGCTTTCTTT.

This clone was seen a single time. The rearrangement links TRBV7-8 to TRBJ2-1; D remains unclear. This CDR3 is built from 12 residues. V lost 1 base to trimming and J lost 6 bases, with 4 bases between them. Germline values: CDR1 SGHVS, CDR2 FQNEAQ. DNA for the CDR3: TGTGCCAGCAGCTTAGGTCGCAATGAGCAGTTCTTC. Its protein is CASSLGRNEQFF.

The chain couples TRBV28 to TRBJ1-6; D is ambiguous. CDR1 MDHEN and CDR2 SYDVKM come from the germline V gene. This CDR3 is built from 16 residues. V lost 1 base and J lost 9, with 16 bases in between. The CDR3 DNA follows: TGTGCCAGCAGTTTATATTCAACGGAGGTCAGTTCACCCCTCCACTTT. Its protein product is CASSLYSTEVSSPLHF. The entire variable domain, with the rest obtained from reference TRBV28 and TRBJ1-6, is as follows: DVKVTQSSRYLVKRTGEKVFLECVQDMDHENMFWYRQDPGLGLRLIYFSYDVKMKEKGDIPEGYSVSREKKERFSLILESASTNQTSMYLCASSLYSTEVSSPLHFGNGTRLTVT.

The rearrangement links TRBV6-1 to TRBJ1-1; D remains ambiguous. Germline V gives CDR1 MNHNS, CDR2 SASEGT. The CDR3 length is 14 residues. V was pared by 2 bases and J by 3 bases, with 10 bases between. This CDR3 reads CASSELTDYTEAFF. The CDR3 nucleotides are TGTGCCAGCAGTGAACTGACGGACTACACTGAAGCTTTCTTT.

The rearrangement uses TRBV29-1 and TRBJ2-5; D gene unclear. The CDR3 runs 13 residues. Germline loops: CDR1 SQVTM, CDR2 ANQGSEA. The V end lost 7 bases, the J end lost 0 bases, and 12 bases lay between the germline ends. CDR3 nucleotides: TGCAGCGCAAACCGACCAGACCAAGAGACCCAGTACTTC. Translation: CSANRPDQETQYF.

This clone showed up just once. The chain recombines TRBV19 with TRBJ2-7, with a weak D call TRBD1 (5 bases). Germline V gene sequence: CDR1 LNHDA, CDR2 SQIVND (reference sequence). CDR3 length equals 14 residues. The V gene lost 5 bases and the J gene lost 4 bases, with 15 bases spanning the gap. CDR3 protein: CASSYRSLGYEQYF. The CDR3 DNA reads TGTGCCAGTAGTTACAGGAGTCTGGGGTACGAGCAGTACTTC.

This sequence joins TRBV19 and TRBJ2-1; 11 nucleotides line up with TRBD2. CDR1 is LNHDA, CDR2 SQIVND, per germline (reference sequence). V lost 7 bases, J lost 4 bases, and 6 bases stayed unmatched. The CDR3 sequence is 15 residues long. The CDR3 here is CASNTGLAGYNEQFF. CDR3 in DNA: TGTGCCAGTAACACAGGACTAGCGGGTTACAATGAGCAGTTCTTC.

This chain joins TRBV7-7 and TRBJ2-7, with 12 bases matching TRBD2. The CDR3 runs 18 residues. Germline lookup yields CDR1 SSHAT and CDR2 FNYEAQ (reference sequence). This CDR3 reads CASSYCPGLAGTSYEQYV. In nucleotides, the CDR3 is TGTGCTAGCAGCTATTGCCCCGGACTAGCGGGAACCTCCTACGAGCAGTACGTC.

V and J are TRBV11-2 and TRBJ1-3, with D unresolved. CDR3 length: 15 residues. Germline V gene sequence: CDR1 SGHAT, CDR2 FQNNGV. Trimming cost V 5 bases and J 0 bases, with 11 bases left between them. The CDR3 loop is CASSRDLYSGNTIYF. The CDR3 nucleotides read TGTGCCAGCAGCCGCGACCTCTACTCTGGAAACACCATATATTTT. Supplemented by reference TRBV11-2 and TRBJ1-3, the full variable domain reads EAGVAQSPRYKIIEKRQSVAFWCNPISGHATLYWYQQILGQGPKLLIQFQNNGVVDDSQLPKDRFSAERLKGVDSTLKIQPAKLEDSAVYLCASSRDLYSGNTIYFGEGSWLTVV.

This rearrangement joins TRBV27 to TRBJ1-1; D perhaps matches TRBD1 (5 bases). The germline CDR1 and CDR2 sequences are MNHEY and SMNVEV (reference sequence). This CDR3 has 14 residues. V was pared by 5 bases and J by 0 bases, with 10 bases between. The CDR3, as DNA: TGTGCCAGCAGTATCTTGGGGGTGAACACTGAAGCTTTCTTT. This codes for CASSILGVNTEAFF.

This rearrangement joins TRBV4-2 to TRBJ1-5, with 8 bases identical to TRBD1. Germline V gives CDR1 LGHNA, CDR2 YNFKEQ. Trimming took 0 bases from V and 5 from J; bases not matched to a gene: 12. The length of the CDR3 is 18 residues. The CDR3 is CASSQDRPGQGRDQPQHF. The CDR3 DNA is TGTGCCAGCAGCCAAGACAGGCCCGGACAGGGTCGAGATCAGCCCCAGCATTTT.

The chain combines TRBV27 with TRBJ2-3; 8 positions match TRBD2. After removal of 4 bases from V and 3 bases from J, the junction contained 3 bases not matched to a gene. The germline V gene encodes CDR1 MNHEY and CDR2 SMNVEV (reference sequence). The CDR3 length is 14 residues. The CDR3 spells CASSWPGGTDTQYF. CDR3 bases: TGTGCCAGCAGTTGGCCGGGGGGGACAGATACGCAGTATTTT.

V usage is TRBV28 and J usage is TRBJ2-1, with 7 bases aligning to TRBD1. The CDR3 is 16 residues long. After removal of 4 bases from V and 3 bases from J, the junction contained 9 bases not matched to a gene. Per the germline V gene, CDR1 is MDHEN and CDR2 is SYDVKM. CDR3 sequence: CASSSDRSNIYNEQFF. Here the CDR3 DNA reads TGTGCCAGCAGTTCGGACAGGTCCAATATCTACAATGAGCAGTTCTTC. The full variable domain, rest sourced from reference TRBV28 and TRBJ2-1, is DVKVTQSSRYLVKRTGEKVFLECVQDMDHENMFWYRQDPGLGLRLIYFSYDVKMKEKGDIPEGYSVSREKKERFSLILESASTNQTSMYLCASSSDRSNIYNEQFFGPGTRLTVL.

The CDR3 DNA sequence: TGTGCCAGCACCCCATGGGGACGCAGCGGGGGCTCCTACAATGAGCAGTTCTTC. It specifies CASTPWGRSGGSYNEQFF. This chain joins TRBV28 and TRBJ2-1, with 8 bases aligning to TRBD2. Germline V gives CDR1 MDHEN, CDR2 SYDVKM. CDR3 length: 18 residues. The trim removed 7 bases at V and 0 bases at J, leaving 14 bases unmatched.

In this sample, this clone turned up a few times. The rearrangement uses TRBV13 and TRBJ1-1; a weak D match, TRBD1 (6 bases). From germline, CDR1 is PRHDT and CDR2 FYEKMQ (reference sequence). The CDR3 covers 13 residues. V shed 0 bases and J shed 12 bases, with 14 bases lying between them. The CDR3 here is CASSLGQQGRSFF. CDR3 nucleotides: TGTGCCAGCAGCTTAGGCCAACAGGGTAGGTCTTTCTTT. The full variable domain, rest sourced from reference TRBV13 and TRBJ1-1, is AAGVIQSPRHLIKEKRETATLKCYPIPRHDTVYWYQQGPGQDPQFLISFYEKMQSDKGSIPDRFSAQQFSDYHSELNMSSLELGDSALYFCASSLGQQGRSFFGQGTRLTVV.

The V and J genes are TRBV6-5 and TRBJ1-3, with D hard to call. Germline loops: CDR1 MNHEY, CDR2 SVGAGI. This CDR3 region has 14 residues. V was cut by 4 bases and J by 0 bases, with 7 bases left in between. The CDR3 nucleotides are TGTGCCAGCAGTTCGGCCCTCTCTGGAAACACCATATATTTT. Translation gives CASSSALSGNTIYF.

This clone appeared once. V is TRBV10-3 and J is TRBJ1-5; no reliable D call. Trimming pared 5 bases from V and 0 bases from J, leaving 8 bases between. From germline, CDR1 is ENHRY and CDR2 SYGVKD. The CDR3 runs to 14 residues. The CDR3 loop reads CAISSENSNQPQHF. The DNA of the CDR3 is TGTGCCATCAGTTCAGAGAATAGCAATCAGCCCCAGCATTTT.